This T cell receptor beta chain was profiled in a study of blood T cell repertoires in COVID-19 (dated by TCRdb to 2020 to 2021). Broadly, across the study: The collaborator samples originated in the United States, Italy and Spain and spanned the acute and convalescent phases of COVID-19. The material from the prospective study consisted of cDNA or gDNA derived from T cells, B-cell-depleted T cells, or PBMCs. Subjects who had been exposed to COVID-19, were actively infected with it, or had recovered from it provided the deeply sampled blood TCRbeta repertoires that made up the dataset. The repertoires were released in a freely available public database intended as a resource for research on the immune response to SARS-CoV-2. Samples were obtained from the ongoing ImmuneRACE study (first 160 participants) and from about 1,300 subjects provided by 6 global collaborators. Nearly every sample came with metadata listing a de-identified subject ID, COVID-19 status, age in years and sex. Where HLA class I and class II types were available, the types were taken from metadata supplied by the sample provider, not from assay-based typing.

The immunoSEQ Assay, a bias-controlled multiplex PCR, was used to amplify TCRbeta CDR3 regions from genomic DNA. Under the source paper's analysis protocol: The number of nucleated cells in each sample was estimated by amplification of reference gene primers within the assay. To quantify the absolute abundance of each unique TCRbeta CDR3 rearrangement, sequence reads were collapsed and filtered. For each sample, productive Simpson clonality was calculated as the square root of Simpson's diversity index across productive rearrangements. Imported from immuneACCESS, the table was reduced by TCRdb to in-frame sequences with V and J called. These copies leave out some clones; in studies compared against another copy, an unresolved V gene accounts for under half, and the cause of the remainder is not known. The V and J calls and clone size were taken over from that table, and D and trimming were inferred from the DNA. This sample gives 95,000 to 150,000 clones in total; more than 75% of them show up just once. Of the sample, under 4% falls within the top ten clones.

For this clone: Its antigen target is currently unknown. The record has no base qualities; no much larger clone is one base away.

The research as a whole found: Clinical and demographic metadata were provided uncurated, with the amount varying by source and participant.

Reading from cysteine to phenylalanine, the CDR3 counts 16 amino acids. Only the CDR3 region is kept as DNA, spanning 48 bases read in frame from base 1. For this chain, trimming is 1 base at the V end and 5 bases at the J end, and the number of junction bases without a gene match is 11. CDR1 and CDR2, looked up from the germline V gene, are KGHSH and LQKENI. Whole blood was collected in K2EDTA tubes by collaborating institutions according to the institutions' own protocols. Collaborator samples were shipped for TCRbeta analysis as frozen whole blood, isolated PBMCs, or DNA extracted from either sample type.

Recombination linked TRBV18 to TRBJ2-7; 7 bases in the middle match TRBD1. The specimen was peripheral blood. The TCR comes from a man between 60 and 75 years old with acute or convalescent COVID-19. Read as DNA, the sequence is TGTGCCAGCTCACCACTTTCATCCGGGACAGTTAACGAGCAGTACTTC. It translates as CASSPLSSGTVNEQYF.